The clone carrying this T cell receptor beta chain was seen a single time. Its cognate antigen is unknown. Donors came from a validation cohort of over a hundred subjects, distinct from the first 666-subject cohort. Sequenced by immunoSEQ multiplex PCR; TCRdb stores in-frame clones only, minus some. The sample contains over 110,000 clones, around 85% of which appear only once. These data come from a study of cytomegalovirus exposure and HLA in healthy donors. General study results and limits: First-cohort TCR clusters tended to co-occur in the approximately 120 validation repertoires, a later analysis found. Altogether, around 160 TCR beta chains were recorded as cytomegalovirus-associated. Rarity marked most TCR sequences, yet some public TCRs occurred in many donors.

In germline, CDR1 is SGDLS, CDR2 YYNGEE. V was clipped by 0 bases and J by 4 bases; unmatched bases: 3. The CDR3 consists of 17 residues. The source is a man aged 18 to 30 in good health and CMV-seronegative. Specimen: PBMCs. This chain uses TRBV9 with TRBJ2-1, with 14 bases that match TRBD2. CDR3 in DNA: TGTGCCAGCAGCGTAGGGGGACTAGCGGGAGAGTACAATGAGCAGTTCTTC. Its protein is CASSVGGLAGEYNEQFF. Using reference TRBV9 and TRBJ2-1 for the parts outside the CDR3, the full variable domain is DSGVTQTPKHLITATGQRVTLRCSPRSGDLSVYWYQQSLDQGLQFLIQYYNGEERAKGNILERFSAQQFPDLHSELNLSSLELGDSALYFCASSVGGLAGEYNEQFFGPGTRLTVL.